The 6 T cell receptor beta chains in this list originate from one sample, sequenced in a study of blood T cell repertoires in COVID-19. The assay was immunoSEQ multiplex PCR, and TCRdb's table has in-frame clones only and misses some. In the table there are more than 110,000 clones, roughly four fifths of which are singletons. The sample taken for sequencing was peripheral blood. These receptors were obtained from a human donor in a cohort sampled during active COVID-19.

The J gene is TRBJ1-5, the V gene TRBV10-1; D possibly corresponds to TRBD1 (6 bases). This CDR3 comprises 17 residues. V was shortened by 6 bases and J by 0 bases, with 18 bases between the two germline ends. Germline CDR1 WNHNN, CDR2 SYGVQD (reference sequence). The CDR3 DNA is TGCGCCAGCAGGCTACAGGGCTGGTCGGGTAGCAATCAGCCCCAGCATTTT. Encoded protein: CASRLQGWSGSNQPQHF.

The rearrangement joins TRBV7-9 to TRBJ2-7; TRBD1 agrees at 9 bases. After removal of 5 bases from V and 3 bases from J, the junction contained 8 bases not matched to a gene. The CDR3 runs to 15 residues. Germline V gene lookup returns CDR1 SEHNR and CDR2 FQNEAQ (reference sequence). In DNA, the CDR3 is TGTGCCAGCAGCCCCCCGGGACAGGGTATCTACGAGCAGTACTTC. Protein sequence: CASSPPGQGIYEQYF.

The chain combines TRBV5-1 with TRBJ2-1; D perhaps matches TRBD2 (5 bases). V was shortened by 1 base and J by 12 bases, with 20 bases between the two germline ends. The germline CDR1 and CDR2 sequences are SGHRS and YFSETQ. This CDR3 is 15 amino acids long. For the CDR3, the DNA is TGCGCCAGCAGCTTGAGCCTACGGACGGAGGTGGGGCAGTTCTTC. It codes for CASSLSLRTEVGQFF.

The chain combines TRBV19 with TRBJ1-2; TRBD1 aligns across 12 bases. The CDR3 extends over 17 amino acids. Looked up from germline, CDR1 is LNHDA and CDR2 is SQIVND (reference sequence). V dropped 5 bases and J dropped 7; count of bases not matched to a gene: 14. CDR3 amino acids: CASSPRDRGLPGGGYTF. CDR3 DNA sequence: TGTGCCAGTAGTCCCCGGGACAGGGGGCTCCCGGGAGGTGGCTACACCTTC. Variable domain in full (rest from reference TRBV19 and TRBJ1-2): DGGITQSPKYLFRKEGQNVTLSCEQNLNHDAMYWYRQDPGQGLRLIYYSQIVNDFQKGDIAEGYSVSREKKESFPLTVTSAQKNPTAFYLCASSPRDRGLPGGGYTFGSGTRLTVV.

V gene TRBV5-6 combines with J gene TRBJ2-2, with 12 nucleotides matching TRBD2. CDR3 length: 15 amino acids. Germline assignment: CDR1 SGHDT and CDR2 YYEEEE. V lost 4 bases and J lost 6; bases outside the gene matches: 4. In DNA, the CDR3 is TGTGCCAGCAGCCGACTAGCGGGGGTTGCCGGGGAGCTGTTTTTT. Translated: CASSRLAGVAGELFF.

The chain couples TRBV19 to TRBJ2-7; a weak D match, TRBD2 (6 bases). The ends were cut back, 3 bases at V and 7 bases at J, with 19 bases in the middle. The CDR3 extends over 15 amino acids. Germline loops: CDR1 LNHDA, CDR2 SQIVND (reference sequence). The CDR3 sequence is CASSMWRPGGREQYF. Written as DNA, the CDR3 is TGTGCCAGTAGTATGTGGCGCCCTGGGGGGAGAGAGCAGTACTTC.